The 22 T cell receptor beta chains presented below share a single source sample, sequenced in a study of blood T cells in healthy people across ages. Next came a second PCR, run for about 6 to 12 cycles, which used a sample-barcoded 5' primer along with a J-beta primer mix. Each CDR3 protein gets one entry after TCRdb re-called the 5' RACE reads with MiXCR. The table shows around 990,000 distinct CDR3 sequences, with less than 45% occurring only once. Sequenced: blood. These receptors were obtained from a man younger than 35 in good health.

This clonotype was counted only a few times. This chain connects TRBV29-1 to TRBJ2-7, with D possibly being TRBD2 (6 bases). Trimming removed 3 bases from V and 0 bases from J, with 15 bases in between. The germline CDR1 and CDR2 sequences are SQVTM and ANQGSEA. This CDR3 is built from 15 residues. The CDR3 nucleotides are TGCAGCGTTGAGGACCGGGAGACAACCTCCTACGAGCAGTACTTC. It is translated as CSVEDRETTSYEQYF.

The rearrangement uses TRBV10-3 and TRBJ2-7; TRBD1 might be the D (6 bases). The CDR3 is 12 residues long. V was cut by 10 bases and J by 2 bases, with 12 bases left in between. The V gene's germline CDR1 is ENHRY and CDR2 SYGVKD. CDR3 in amino acids: CATATGTYEQYF. In DNA, the CDR3 is TGTGCCACCGCGACAGGCACCTACGAGCAGTACTTC.

The chain combines TRBV7-4 with TRBJ2-4; tentatively, D is TRBD2 (6 bases). This CDR3 is 14 amino acids long. With 5 bases removed from V and 6 bases from J, the gap between germline ends came to 14 bases. Per the germline V gene, CDR1 is SGHVT and CDR2 is SQSDAQ. The CDR3 coding sequence is TGTGCCAGCAGCCCAACATACGGGGGAAACATTCAGTACTTC. Its translation: CASSPTYGGNIQYF.

The V call is TRBV30, the J call TRBJ1-6, with D tentatively TRBD1 (5 bases). The V end lost 1 base, the J end lost 2 bases, and 15 bases lay between the germline ends. CDR1 is GTSNPN and CDR2 is SVGIG in the germline V gene (reference sequence). The CDR3 length is 17 residues. The CDR3 sequence is CAWSEGFPSPYNSPLHF. The DNA for the CDR3 is TGTGCCTGGAGTGAGGGGTTTCCGAGCCCCTATAATTCACCCCTCCACTTT.

This chain joins TRBV20-1 and TRBJ2-1; D perhaps matches TRBD2 (6 bases). Germline values: CDR1 DFQATT, CDR2 SNEGSKA (reference sequence). V dropped 5 bases and J dropped 8 bases, with 19 bases sitting between them. The CDR3 contains 14 residues. In nucleotides, the CDR3 is TGCAGTGCTCGGGACGGGAGAGGGGTGGATGAGCAGTTCTTC. Translated: CSARDGRGVDEQFF.

The rearrangement links TRBV28 to TRBJ1-1; D possibly corresponds to TRBD1 (5 bases). The V end was cut by 6 bases, the J end by 2 bases, with 16 bases between. Germline CDR1 is MDHEN and CDR2 is SYDVKM. The CDR3 loop spans 15 amino acids. The CDR3 protein is CASRLQDGGNTEAFF. Written as DNA, the CDR3 is TGTGCCAGCAGGCTTCAGGATGGGGGTAACACTGAAGCTTTCTTT.

This clonotype was observed a few times. This chain uses TRBV6-1 with TRBJ1-2; D ambiguous. The length of the CDR3 is 13 residues. CDR1 is MNHNS, CDR2 SASEGT, per germline. Trimming took off 3 bases at V and 7 bases at J, with 12 bases between the two ends. The chain's CDR3 is CASSDLPGAGYTF. The CDR3 bases are TGTGCCAGCAGTGATTTACCGGGTGCTGGCTACACCTTC.

This clonotype was counted only a few times. The rearrangement joins TRBV29-1 to TRBJ2-5; a possible D gene is TRBD2 (6 bases). CDR3 length equals 13 residues. Germline V CDR1 and CDR2: SQVTM, ANQGSEA. Trimming shortened V by 6 bases and J by 2 bases, and 13 bases separated the two germline ends. The CDR3 bases are TGCAGCGTCAGGGACTCCGAACAAGAGACCCAGTACTTC. It translates to CSVRDSEQETQYF.

This clonotype was seen only once. The chain employs TRBV4-1 and TRBJ1-4; weak D call: TRBD1 (5 bases). The CDR3 consists of 16 residues. Deletions cut 2 bases from V and 7 bases from J, with 17 bases between. The V gene's germline CDR1 is MGHRA and CDR2 YSYEKL. CDR3 sequence reads: CASSQPNLREGEKLFF. CDR3 coding DNA: TGCGCCAGCAGCCAACCTAACCTCAGGGAAGGTGAAAAACTGTTTTTT.

The rearrangement joins TRBV2 to TRBJ2-3; D is undetermined. This CDR3 spans 17 amino acids. Germline CDR1 and CDR2: SNHLY and FYNNEI. V gave up 0 bases and J gave up 4 bases, with 17 bases separating them. The CDR3 here is CASSEAVKDQASDTQYF. The CDR3 DNA follows: TGTGCCAGCAGTGAAGCGGTGAAGGACCAGGCATCAGATACGCAGTATTTT.

V gene TRBV7-2 combines with J gene TRBJ1-6; D is uncertain. V was pared by 5 bases and J by 6 bases, with 11 bases between. The CDR3 is 14 amino acids. The germline V gene has CDR1 SGHTA and CDR2 FQGNSA. In nucleotides, the CDR3 is TGTGCCAGCAGCCTCGACATAATTAATTCACCCCTCCACTTT. This codes for CASSLDIINSPLHF.

Note on this clonotype: Germline and junction disagree at one end, which may indicate a read error. This chain uses TRBV7-2 with TRBJ2-1; D may be TRBD1 (6 bases). The CDR3 totals 13 residues. Germline V lookup: CDR1 SGHTA, CDR2 FQGNSA. This chain's CDR3 is CASGGPSYNKQFF. The CDR3 DNA is TGTGCCAGCGGGGGCCCAAGCTACAATAAGCAGTTCTTC. Based on the CDR3 plus reference TRBV7-2 and TRBJ2-1, the full variable domain is GAGVSQSPSNKVTEKGKDVELRCDPISGHTALYWYRQSLGQGLEFLIYFQGNSAPDKSGLPSDRFSAERTGGSVSTLTIQRTQQEDSAVYLCASGGPSYNKQFFGPGTRLTVL.

The gene calls are TRBV10-3 and TRBJ2-5; D perhaps matches TRBD1 (5 bases). Trimming shortened V by 2 bases and J by 1 base, and 8 bases separated the two germline ends. CDR3 length equals 14 residues. Germline loops: CDR1 ENHRY, CDR2 SYGVKD. The CDR3 here is CAISEKGPQETQYF. DNA for the CDR3: TGTGCCATCAGTGAGAAGGGGCCCCAAGAGACCCAGTACTTC.

The chain links TRBV7-2 to TRBJ1-5; D is perhaps TRBD1 (5 bases). CDR1 SGHTA and CDR2 FQGNSA come from the germline V gene. This CDR3 region has 14 residues. V was trimmed by 1 base and J by 5 bases, leaving 9 bases between them. CDR3 residues: CASSLDRSYQPQHF. In DNA, the CDR3 is TGTGCCAGCAGCTTAGACAGGTCTTATCAGCCCCAGCATTTT.

With regard to this clonotype: A read error may account for a junction end that differs from germline. The chain carries TRBV6-6 and TRBJ1-6; D possibly corresponds to TRBD1 (6 bases). The CDR3 length is 13 residues. The germline CDR1 and CDR2 sequences are MNHNY and SVGAGI (reference sequence). The CDR3 region is CASIDRTHSPPHF. Here the CDR3 DNA reads TGTGCCAGCATCGACAGGACCCATTCACCCCCCCACTTT.

This rearrangement joins TRBV13 to TRBJ2-1; D gene ambiguous. Between the trimmed V and J ends, which lost 2 bases and 2 bases, there was a span of 16 bases. Germline V lookup: CDR1 PRHDT, CDR2 FYEKMQ (reference sequence). The CDR3 totals 17 residues. CDR3 sequence reads: CASSLNLAPATYNEQFF. CDR3 DNA: TGTGCCAGCAGCTTAAATCTCGCCCCAGCGACCTACAATGAGCAGTTCTTC.

This clonotype was detected a few times. The chain carries TRBV20-1 and TRBJ2-1, with 11 bases fitting TRBD2. Unmatched junction bases numbered 7, after V lost 5 bases and J lost 7 bases. The CDR3 contains 14 residues. In germline, CDR1 is DFQATT, CDR2 SNEGSKA (reference sequence). CDR3 residues: CSAFSGGAVNEQFF. The CDR3, as DNA: TGCAGTGCTTTTAGCGGGGGGGCTGTTAATGAGCAGTTCTTC.

This clonotype was found a few times. This chain links TRBV14 with TRBJ1-2; possibly TRBD1 for D (6 bases). V lost 1 base and J lost 0, with 12 bases in between. Germline lookup yields CDR1 SGHDN and CDR2 FVKESK. This CDR3 has 16 residues. CDR3 bases: TGTGCCAGCAGCCAAGGGATCCGGGACACTAACTATGGCTACACCTTC. Protein sequence: CASSQGIRDTNYGYTF.

The rearrangement links TRBV5-1 to TRBJ2-3; 8 bases are shared with TRBD1. The CDR3 covers 18 residues. The ends lost 1 base at V and 2 bases at J; junction bases unmatched: 12. Per germline, CDR1 SGHRS and CDR2 YFSETQ. CDR3 coding DNA: TGCGCCAGCAGCTTGAGGGGACGACAGGGGCCCTTCACAGATACGCAGTATTTT. This codes for CASSLRGRQGPFTDTQYF.

The J gene is TRBJ2-5, the V gene TRBV7-9; TRBD1 matches at 7 bases. The CDR3 covers 14 residues. The germline CDR1 and CDR2 sequences are SEHNR and FQNEAQ (reference sequence). Trimming cost V 5 bases and J 4 bases; bases outside gene matches: 7. CDR3 sequence: CASSQGQDRETQYF. The CDR3 nucleotides read TGTGCCAGCAGCCAAGGACAGGATCGAGAGACCCAGTACTTC.

V and J are TRBV4-2 and TRBJ2-1; D is perhaps TRBD1 or TRBD2 (5 bases each). The V gene lost 0 bases and the J gene lost 1 base, with 22 bases spanning the gap. The CDR3 covers 20 residues. The germline gives CDR1 LGHNA, CDR2 YNFKEQ. The CDR3 region has the DNA TGTGCCAGCAGCCAAGAGCCCCCAAATCTTGGGACGCCTTCCTACAATGAGCAGTTCTTC. Protein: CASSQEPPNLGTPSYNEQFF.

As concerns this clonotype: A much larger clone lies one base from this, so it may be a read error. The J gene is TRBJ2-1, the V gene TRBV5-1; no firm D call. The CDR3 is made up of 15 amino acids. From germline, CDR1 is SGHRS and CDR2 YFSETQ. The CDR3 nucleotides read TGCGCCGGCAGCTACAGTCAGAGCTCCTACAATGAGCAGTTCTTC. This codes for CAGSYSQSSYNEQFF.